The TCR beta chain described here comes from a study of response to subunit inactivated influenza vaccine (dated by TCRdb to the late 2010s). In the study overall: The study used deep quantitative T cell receptor repertoire profiling to track responses to a trivalent subunit inactivated influenza vaccine. The full study reports these points: The authors suggested that each seasonal influenza vaccination may recruit only a limited number of new T cells.

Libraries came from RT-PCR. The run used an Illumina HiSeq 2500. TCRdb passed the public sequencing reads through fastp at Q25 and MiXCR, retaining productive beta sequences. Entries that share a CDR3 protein sequence are merged under the most common genes and DNA. The sample contains approximately 500,000 distinct CDR3 sequences, roughly 13% of them found a single time. Around 13% of the sample comes from the top ten. The time point label here, explained by the study, means: approximately 45 days after influenza vaccine administration. This clonotype came up a few times. This receptor's antigen is unknown. No much larger clone is present one base from it, and per-base qualities are unavailable. Trimming removed 2 bases from V and 0 bases from J, leaving 22 bases between the germline ends. The germline V gene gives CDR1 as MNHEY and CDR2 as SVGEGT. The CDR3 sequence holds 19 residues, the cysteine and phenylalanine included. Just the 57-base CDR3 DNA is kept, in frame starting at base 1.

Recombination linked TRBV6-2 or TRBV6-3 to TRBJ1-1; the D gene cannot be resolved reliably. The material sequenced was PBMCs from blood, taken roughly 6 weeks after vaccination. The clonotype was recovered from a man in his forties or fifties who received an inactivated influenza vaccine. Donor details come from another sample of the same person, matched by shared clones. The nucleotides read TGTGCCAGCAGTTACACCGGAAACACCCACTGGAGGATGAACACTGAAGCTTTCTTT. It specifies CASSYTGNTHWRMNTEAFF.